Described below is a single T cell receptor beta chain sequence and its context. It was with 60 Vbeta and 13 Jbeta primers that the PCR ran. Data came from immunoSEQ multiplex PCR; TCRdb stores just in-frame clones and leaves some out. Counted here are hundreds of thousands of clones, about 79% occurring once; the ten biggest clones make up 1.8%. Each donor's status was that of a healthy bone marrow donor. The data were taken from a study of cytomegalovirus exposure and HLA in healthy donors. Germline CDR1 is SGHTA and CDR2 is FQGNSA. The CDR3 covers 12 residues. V gave up 5 bases and J gave up 5 bases, with 9 bases separating them.

This TCR was sampled from a male donor in good health and CMV-seronegative. V and J are TRBV7-2 and TRBJ2-5; D gene ambiguous. Sample: PBMCs. The CDR3 loop is CASSPTGETQYF. DNA of the CDR3: TGTGCCAGCAGCCCCACGGGTGAGACCCAGTACTTC.